The clone carrying this T cell receptor (beta chain) was observed a few times. Its specificity is unknown. An end of the junction differs from the germline gene, which may be a read error. The germline gives CDR1 SGHTA, CDR2 FQGNSA. The CDR3 is 10 residues long. 5'RACE, which relied on constant-segment primers, yielded TCR alpha and TCR beta cDNA libraries carrying sample barcodes and UMIs. TCRdb redid the calling of the 5' RACE reads with MiXCR, one entry per CDR3 protein. This table has a few hundred thousand distinct CDR3 sequences, about a sixth appearing once. These data belong to a study of T-cell memory formation after mild COVID-19. Study context: Largely donor-specific TCR clusters were found.

Findings and caveats of the study: CD4+ contracting clones lay mainly in CM and EM, CD8+ ones in EMRA. The study detected some responding clones in pre-infection memory, suggesting cross-reactive memory joined.

The chain is built from TRBV7-2 and TRBJ1-6; D ambiguous. The sequence derives from a man aged 18 to 29 who had mild COVID-19 (a few samples of this study predate the infection). Cell type and time point are not known. The sample comprised PBMCs or a T cell subset sorted from them (not recorded which). The CDR3 bases are TGTGCCCCTGCGACTTCAGCCCTCCACTTT. Residues: CAPATSALHF.